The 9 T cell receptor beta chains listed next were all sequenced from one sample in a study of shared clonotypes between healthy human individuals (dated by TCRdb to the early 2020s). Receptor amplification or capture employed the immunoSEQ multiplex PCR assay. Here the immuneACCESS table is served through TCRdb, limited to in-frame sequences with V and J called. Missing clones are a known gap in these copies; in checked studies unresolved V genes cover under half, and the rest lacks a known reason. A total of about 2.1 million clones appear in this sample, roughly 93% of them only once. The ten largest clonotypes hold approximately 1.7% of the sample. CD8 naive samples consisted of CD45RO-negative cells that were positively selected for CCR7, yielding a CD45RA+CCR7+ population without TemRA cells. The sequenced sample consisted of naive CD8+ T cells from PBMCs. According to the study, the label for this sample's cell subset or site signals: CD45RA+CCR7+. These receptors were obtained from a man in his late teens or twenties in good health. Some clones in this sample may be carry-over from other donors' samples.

The CDR3 bases are TGTGCCAGCAGTTTATCTGTTGGGACAGTGTCCTACGAGCAGTACTTC. It translates to CASSLSVGTVSYEQYF. The rearrangement links TRBV27 to TRBJ2-7, with TRBD1 matching 7 bases. The trim removed 0 bases at V and 1 base at J, leaving 6 bases unmatched. There are 16 residues in the CDR3. The V gene's germline CDR1 is MNHEY and CDR2 SMNVEV (reference sequence).

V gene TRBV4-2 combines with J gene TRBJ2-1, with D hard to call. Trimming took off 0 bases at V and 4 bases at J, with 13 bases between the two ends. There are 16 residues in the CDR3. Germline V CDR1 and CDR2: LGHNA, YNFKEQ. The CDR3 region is CASSQDYFKVYNEQFF. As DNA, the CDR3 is TGTGCCAGCAGCCAAGATTACTTTAAGGTGTACAATGAGCAGTTCTTC.

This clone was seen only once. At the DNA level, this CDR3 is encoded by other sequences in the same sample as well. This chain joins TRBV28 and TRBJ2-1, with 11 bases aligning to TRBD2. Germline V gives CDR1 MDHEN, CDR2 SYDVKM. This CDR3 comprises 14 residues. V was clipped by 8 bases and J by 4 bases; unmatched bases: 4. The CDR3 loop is CASSLAGVYNEQFF. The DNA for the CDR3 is TGTGCCAGCTCACTAGCGGGAGTGTACAATGAGCAGTTCTTC.

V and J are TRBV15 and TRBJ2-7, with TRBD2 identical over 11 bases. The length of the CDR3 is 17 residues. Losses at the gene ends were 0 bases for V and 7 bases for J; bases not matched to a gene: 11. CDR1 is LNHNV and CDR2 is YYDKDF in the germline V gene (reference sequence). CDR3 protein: CATSRDLSSGRPGEQYF. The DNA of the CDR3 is TGTGCCACCAGCAGAGATCTCTCTAGCGGGAGGCCCGGGGAGCAGTACTTC.

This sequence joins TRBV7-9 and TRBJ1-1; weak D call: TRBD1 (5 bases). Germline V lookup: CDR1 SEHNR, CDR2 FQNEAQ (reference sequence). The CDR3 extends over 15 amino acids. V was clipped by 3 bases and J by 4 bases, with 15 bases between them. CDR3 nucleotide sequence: TGTGCCAGCAGCTTCAATCTGGGGGGGACCACTGAAGCTTTCTTT. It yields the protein CASSFNLGGTTEAFF.

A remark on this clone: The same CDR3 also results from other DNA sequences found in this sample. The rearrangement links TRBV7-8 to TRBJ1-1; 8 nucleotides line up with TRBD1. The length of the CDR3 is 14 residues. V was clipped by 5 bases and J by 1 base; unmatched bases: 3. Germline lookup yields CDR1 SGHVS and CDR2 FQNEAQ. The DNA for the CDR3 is TGTGCCAGCAGCCTAGGACAGGGGAACACTGAAGCTTTCTTT. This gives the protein CASSLGQGNTEAFF. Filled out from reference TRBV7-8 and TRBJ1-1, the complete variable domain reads GAGVSQSPRYKVAKRGQDVALRCDPISGHVSLFWYQQALGQGPEFLTYFQNEAQLDKSGLPSDRFFAERPEGSVSTLKIQRTQQEDSAVYLCASSLGQGNTEAFFGQGTRLTVV.

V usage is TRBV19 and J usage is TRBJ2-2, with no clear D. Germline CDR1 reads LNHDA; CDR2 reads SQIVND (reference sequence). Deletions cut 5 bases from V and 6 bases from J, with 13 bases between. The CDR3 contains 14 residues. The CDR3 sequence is CASSDQPGSGELFF. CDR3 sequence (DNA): TGTGCCAGTAGTGATCAACCCGGTTCCGGGGAGCTGTTTTTT.

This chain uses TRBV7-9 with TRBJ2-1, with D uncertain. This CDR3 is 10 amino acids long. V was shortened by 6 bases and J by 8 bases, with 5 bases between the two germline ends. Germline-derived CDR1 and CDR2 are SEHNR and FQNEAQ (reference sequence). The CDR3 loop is CASRADEQFF. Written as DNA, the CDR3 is TGTGCCAGCAGGGCAGATGAGCAGTTCTTC.

The chain's CDR3 is CASSVRVPMGETQYF. In DNA, the CDR3 is TGTGCCAGCAGCGTCCGGGTCCCGATGGGGGAGACCCAGTACTTC. The V gene is TRBV27, the J gene TRBJ2-5; D uncertain. Per germline, CDR1 MNHEY and CDR2 SMNVEV (reference sequence). V was cut by 6 bases and J by 5 bases, with 19 bases left in between. The CDR3 totals 15 residues.